Detailed here is one T cell receptor beta chain. This receptor's antigen is unknown. The DNA is omitted, as the CDR3 cannot be located on it reliably, and the CDR3 follows TCRdb's listing. The time point label, as the study defines it: newly diagnosed GD, antithyroid drugs for less than 3 months. For both TCR sequencing and RNA sequencing, RNA was extracted from PBMCs using TRIzol. The diagnosis of Graves' disease followed American Thyroid Association guidelines. Recruitment of patients was carried out at an endocrinology department in Xi'an, China. From each patient, approximately 9.9 milliliters of peripheral blood was collected into an EDTA anticoagulant tube. Ficoll Paque Plus density gradient separation was used to isolate PBMCs, and no further T cell sorting was done. RNA quality was checked with an Agilent 2100 Bioanalyzer and agarose gel, and concentration with a NanoDrop 2000. This entry comes from a study of regulatory T cells in long-lasting Graves disease (dated by TCRdb to about 2021). For the wider study: Antithyroid drugs had been taken for less than 3 months by newly diagnosed Graves' disease patients. Patients with persistent Graves' disease were compared with patients with newly diagnosed Graves' disease using TCR sequencing and RNA sequencing of peripheral blood. TCR sequencing covered about 13 persistent and about 20 newly diagnosed Graves' disease patients, around 35 samples in total. The study took place in China and was registered as a clinical trial.

Preparation of the library involved multiplex PCR. The instrument was an Illumina HiSeq 4000. To build TCR beta libraries, CDR3 regions were amplified by Arm-PCR using iRepertoire HTBI primers. Gel purification was performed on PCR products prior to sequencing. In the authors' own workflow: Gene usage analysis of CDR3 amino acid clonotypes used the roughly 62 TRBV and 14 to 15 TRBJ segments found across samples. Filtered high-quality paired reads were merged into contigs using COPE and FqMerger. BLAST was used to align contigs to IMGT TRBV, TRBD and TRBJ reference genes, with CDR3 defined following IMGT. Any clonotype with a frequency above 0.1% was classified as a highly expanded clone. Repertoire diversity was measured by Shannon entropy, and V-J evenness by the Gini coefficient. Public clonotypes were defined as clonotypes shared by more than one individual. Starting from the raw public reads, TCRdb applied fastp trimming at Q25, assembled clones with MiXCR and retained in-frame beta chains. A single entry per CDR3 protein holds the most common genes and DNA from its merged rows. The V and J calls and clone size come from TCRdb's table, not from the authors' own analysis. For this sample there are about 420,000 distinct CDR3 sequences; less than 20% appear just once. The ten largest clones represent about 23% of the sample.

Here is what the overall study found, with its caveats: Sequencing and analysis were restricted to the TCR beta chain. Peripheral blood alone was examined, since thyroid tissue, which constituted the primary lesion, could not be accessed. Persistent patients shared more public clonotypes among themselves (fewer than 3,000) than newly diagnosed patients did (nearly 1,000). As a limitation, the authors acknowledged that the small sample size may reduce accuracy. Compared with newly diagnosed patients, persistent Graves' disease patients had lower TCR Shannon entropy and fewer highly expanded clones, which suggests clonal expansion. Persistent disease showed preferential use of TRBV28, TRBJ1-2 and TRBJ2-5, whereas newly diagnosed disease favored TRBV20-1 and TRBJ2-1.

Taken from the germline V gene, the CDR1 and CDR2 loops are SGDLS and YYNGEE. From the cysteine through the phenylalanine, the CDR3 covers 13 amino acids. These records were also assigned to another study, of T cells in Graves' hyperthyroidism and ophthalmopathy. As described in the second report: Stable Graves' hyperthyroidism was defined as the absence of progression to ophthalmopathy over 18 months of follow-up. Hyperthyroidism patients were aged 18 to 65 years and newly diagnosed, with disease duration of less than 2 months. Exclusion was applied to patients with uncontrolled infections, other autoimmune diseases, pregnancy or lactation. Diagnoses were based on clinical symptoms, serum thyroxine and TRAb, thyroid ultrasound and orbital computed tomography. A first-round RT-PCR of the TCR CDR3 used the HTBI primer set with the Qiagen OneStep RT-PCR kit. Most expanded thyroid clonotypes (frequency above 0.001) were also found in blood, which suggests that blood repertoires may mirror thyroid immune responses. Ophthalmopathy was separated from stable hyperthyroidism by a 13 V-J signature model, with roughly 88% sensitivity and about 81% specificity obtained in cross-validation and 80%/75% obtained in testing. During validation, the model predicted progression to ophthalmopathy a median of approximately six months ahead of onset, with almost 71% sensitivity and 72.22% specificity. TCR V-J signatures able to tell the groups apart were searched for in a discovery cohort of 90 to 100 patients, of whom more than 40 had Graves' ophthalmopathy and roughly 58 had stable Graves' hyperthyroidism. An independent validation cohort of fewer than 20 hyperthyroidism patients and approximately 15 patients who later progressed to ophthalmopathy tested prospective prediction of ophthalmopathy. The 75 to 100 discovery patients were divided at random into training and test sets in a 7:3 ratio. In about 6 Graves' hyperthyroidism patients, the study also compared T-cell repertoires from thyroid tissue with T-cell repertoires from blood. Following sampling, methimazole starting at 30 mg daily was given to hyperthyroidism patients, and high-dose intravenous methylprednisolone was given to ophthalmopathy patients. Libraries were constructed in a second round of multiplex PCR, after which size selection and purification were carried out. Paired-end sequencing of the libraries was performed with 100 bp reads on an Illumina HiSeq2000. SOAPnuke was used to process the raw data, with reads discarded if the reads contained adapters or uncalled bases, had a mean Phred below 15, or lacked an exact constant-primer or identifier match. COPE v1.2.5 was used to merge high-quality paired reads, and clonotypes were defined as unique nucleotide sequences. MiTCR v1.1 was used to align the clonotypes against IMGT TRBV, TRBD and TRBJ reference segments. The analysis was restricted to V-J combinations with a frequency above 0.0001, which together covered 99% to 99.2% of the repertoires. The TCS score was defined as F50 (clonal expansion) divided by E x V (chaos), with BLOSUM62-based TCRdist calculated between CDR3 peptides within each V-J. Welch's t-statistics and random forest reduced roughly 500 V-J features to 13, which were used in a naive Bayes classifier (R e1071). Sample size was not statistically predetermined, and blinding of investigators to group allocation was not performed. The paper reports TCR Vbeta CDR3 sequencing of fewer than 150 peripheral blood samples: around 45 ophthalmopathy, over 70 hyperthyroidism and roughly 17 progressor patients.

The rearranged segments are TRBV9 and TRBJ1-1; the listed D gene, TRBD1, was not tested against the DNA. The sample in question was peripheral blood mononuclear cells (PBMCs), obtained at new diagnosis, from a patient treated with antithyroid drugs. The receptor was isolated from a woman under 30 with Graves disease. Donor details come from another sample of the same person, matched by shared clones. CDR3 protein: CASSVGGGTVSFF.